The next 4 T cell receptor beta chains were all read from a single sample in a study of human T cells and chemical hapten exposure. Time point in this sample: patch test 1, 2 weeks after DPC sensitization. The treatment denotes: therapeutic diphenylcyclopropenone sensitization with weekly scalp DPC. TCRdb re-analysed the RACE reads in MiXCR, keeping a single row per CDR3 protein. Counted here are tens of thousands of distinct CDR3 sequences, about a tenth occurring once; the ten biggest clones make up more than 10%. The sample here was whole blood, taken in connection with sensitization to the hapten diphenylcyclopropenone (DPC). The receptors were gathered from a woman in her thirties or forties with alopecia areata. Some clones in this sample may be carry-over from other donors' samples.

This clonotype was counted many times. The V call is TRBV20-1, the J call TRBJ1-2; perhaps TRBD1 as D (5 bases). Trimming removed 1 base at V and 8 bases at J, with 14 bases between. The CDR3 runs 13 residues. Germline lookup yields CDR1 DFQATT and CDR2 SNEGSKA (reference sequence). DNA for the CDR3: TGCAGTGCTAGAGGCGGTGGAGGGGTAGGCTACACCTTC. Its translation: CSARGGGGVGYTF.

In DNA, the CDR3 is TGTGCCATCAGTGATCTGTCTAGCGGGGTGAATGAGCAGTTCTTC. This codes for CAISDLSSGVNEQFF. The chain employs TRBV10-3 and TRBJ2-1; 9 bases are a match to TRBD2. The CDR3 totals 15 residues. The V segment lost 3 bases and the J segment 7 bases; nucleotides outside the gene matches: 7. Per the germline V gene, CDR1 is ENHRY and CDR2 is SYGVKD.

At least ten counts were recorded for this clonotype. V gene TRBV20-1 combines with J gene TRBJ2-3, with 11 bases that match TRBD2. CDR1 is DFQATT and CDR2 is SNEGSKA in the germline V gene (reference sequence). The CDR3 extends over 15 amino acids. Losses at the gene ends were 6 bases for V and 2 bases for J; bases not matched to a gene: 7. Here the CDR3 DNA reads TGCAGTGCCGTGACTAGCGGGGCATCCACAGATACGCAGTATTTT. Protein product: CSAVTSGASTDTQYF.

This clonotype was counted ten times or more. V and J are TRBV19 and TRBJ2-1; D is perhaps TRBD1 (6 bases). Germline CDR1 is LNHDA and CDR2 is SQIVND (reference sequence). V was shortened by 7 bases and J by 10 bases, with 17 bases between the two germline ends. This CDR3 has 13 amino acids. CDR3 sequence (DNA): TGTGCCAGTAACGTGGGGGCGCCCCGGGAGCAGTTCTTC. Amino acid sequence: CASNVGAPREQFF.